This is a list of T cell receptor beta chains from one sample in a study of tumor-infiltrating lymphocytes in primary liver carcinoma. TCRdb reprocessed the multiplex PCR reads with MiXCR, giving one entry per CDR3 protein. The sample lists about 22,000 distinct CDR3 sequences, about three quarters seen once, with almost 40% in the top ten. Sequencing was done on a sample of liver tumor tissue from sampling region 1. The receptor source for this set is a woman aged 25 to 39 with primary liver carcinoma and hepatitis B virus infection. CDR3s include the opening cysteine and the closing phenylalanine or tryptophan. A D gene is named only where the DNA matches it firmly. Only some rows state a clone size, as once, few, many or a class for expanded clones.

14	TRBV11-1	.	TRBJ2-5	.	CAGGLAGREETQYF	TGTGCCGGCGGGTTAGCAGGGCGCGAAGAGACCCAGTACTTC
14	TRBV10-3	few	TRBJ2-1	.	CGVGPTATRDEQFF	TGTGGCGTCGGTCCCACGGCGACCCGGGATGAGCAGTTCTTC
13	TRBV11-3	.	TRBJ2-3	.	CASFGTPMAPQYF	TGTGCCAGCTTTGGGACGCCGATGGCGCCGCAGTATTTT
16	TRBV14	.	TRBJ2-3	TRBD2	CASSQVQREGRDTHYF	TGTGCCAGCAGCCAAGTTCAGCGGGAGGGCCGTGATACGCATTATTTT
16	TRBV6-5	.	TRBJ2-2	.	CASSCGLTPNTGELFF	TGTGCCAGCAGTTGTGGACTAACGCCGAACACCGGGGAGCTGTTTTTT
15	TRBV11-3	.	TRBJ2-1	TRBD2	CISSRLVGGGYEQFF	TGTATCAGCAGCCGACTAGTGGGGGGGGGGTATGAACAGTTCTTC
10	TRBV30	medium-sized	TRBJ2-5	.	CAWSGETQYF	TGTGCCTGGAGCGGGGAGACCCAGTACTTC
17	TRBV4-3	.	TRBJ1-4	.	CASSQDRIMGWDEKLFF	TGCGCCAGCAGCCAGGACCGTATTATGGGATGGGATGAAAAACTGTTTTTT
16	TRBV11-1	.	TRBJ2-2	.	CASSLVGGTDTGGLFF	TGCGCCAGCAGCTTAGTGGGGGGTACGGACACCGGGGGGCTGTTTTTT
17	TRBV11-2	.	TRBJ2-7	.	CASSLGGTVLSYYKQYF	TGTGCCAGCAGCTTAGGAGGTACAGTTCTGAGCTACTACAAGCAGTACTTC
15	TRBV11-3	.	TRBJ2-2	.	CAINRLEGAPGELFF	TGCGCCATCAACCGTCTGGAGGGGGCCCCCGGGGAGCTGTTTTTT
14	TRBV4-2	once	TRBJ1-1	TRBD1	CANNQAGGRDEAFF	TGTGCCAACAATCAAGCAGGGGGCCGGGATGAAGCTTTCTTT
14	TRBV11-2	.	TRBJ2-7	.	CVSSRLGIGSEQYF	TGTGTCAGCAGCCGCCTTGGGATAGGGAGTGAGCAGTACTTC